This T cell receptor beta chain comes out of a study of blood T cells in healthy people across ages. With 3 bases removed from V and 2 bases from J, the gap between germline ends came to 11 bases. The germline V gene has CDR1 MDHEN and CDR2 SYDVKM. This CDR3 has 14 amino acids. A second about 7 to 12 cycle PCR used barcoded and J-beta primers. TCRdb itself ran the 5' RACE reads through MiXCR, one entry per CDR3 protein. The data show some 920,000 distinct CDR3 sequences, roughly half seen once. Input material: blood. The TCR sequence derives from a woman aged 60 to 75 in good health. The chain recombines TRBV28 with TRBJ2-7; D ambiguous. CDR3 bases: TGTGCCAGCAGTTTTTCCCAGGCGACCTACGAGCAGTACTTC. This codes for CASSFSQATYEQYF.